Shown below are 5 T cell receptor beta chains from a single sample sequenced in a study of blood T cell repertoires in COVID-19. The repertoire was sequenced with immunoSEQ multiplex PCR; TCRdb's copy has only in-frame clones and lacks some. The profile shows 150,000 to 200,000 clones, approximately 86% of them singletons. The sequencing sample was made of peripheral blood. Every receptor here comes from a woman older than 75 in a cohort sampled during active or convalescent COVID-19.

The chain recombines TRBV10-3 with TRBJ2-6; maybe TRBD1 (5 bases). Germline V lookup: CDR1 ENHRY, CDR2 SYGVKD. CDR3 length equals 14 residues. Between the trimmed V and J ends, which lost 5 bases and 0 bases, there was a span of 5 bases. CDR3 DNA sequence: TGTGCCATCAGTCAGGGCTCTGGGGCCAACGTCCTGACTTTC. Its translation: CAISQGSGANVLTF.

The chain carries TRBV29-1 and TRBJ2-3; 8 positions agree with TRBD2. Germline CDR1 reads SQVTM; CDR2 reads ANQGSEA. V was clipped by 0 bases and J by 0 bases; unmatched bases: 17. CDR3 size: 20 residues. CDR3 sequence reads: CSVEELQGFRTSLSTDTQYF. CDR3 bases: TGCAGCGTTGAAGAGTTGCAGGGCTTTAGGACTAGCCTAAGCACAGATACGCAGTATTTT.

V is TRBV5-4 and J is TRBJ1-2; D perhaps matches TRBD1 (6 bases). The V gene's germline CDR1 is SGHNT and CDR2 YYREEE (reference sequence). CDR3 length: 14 residues. V dropped 4 bases and J dropped 4 bases, with 14 bases sitting between them. CDR3 DNA: TGTGCCAGCAGCCCGGGACACGGGGCCTATGGCTACACCTTC. Translation: CASSPGHGAYGYTF.

The chain combines TRBV5-4 with TRBJ2-1; 13 nucleotides match TRBD2. The CDR3 totals 16 residues. From germline, CDR1 is SGHNT and CDR2 YYREEE (reference sequence). J was trimmed by 9 bases and V by 0 bases; bases with no gene match: 6. This chain's CDR3 is CASSLGGLAGNAEQFF. The CDR3 DNA is TGTGCCAGCAGCTTGGGGGGACTAGCGGGAAATGCTGAGCAGTTCTTC.

The V call is TRBV7-4, the J call TRBJ1-5; no reliable D call. Trimming took off 3 bases at V and 16 bases at J, with 16 bases between the two ends. This CDR3 has 12 residues. Germline lookup yields CDR1 SGHVT and CDR2 SQSDAQ. Here the CDR3 DNA reads TGTGCCAGCAGCTTCGGGCAGGCGGGTAGTCATTTT. It translates to CASSFGQAGSHF.